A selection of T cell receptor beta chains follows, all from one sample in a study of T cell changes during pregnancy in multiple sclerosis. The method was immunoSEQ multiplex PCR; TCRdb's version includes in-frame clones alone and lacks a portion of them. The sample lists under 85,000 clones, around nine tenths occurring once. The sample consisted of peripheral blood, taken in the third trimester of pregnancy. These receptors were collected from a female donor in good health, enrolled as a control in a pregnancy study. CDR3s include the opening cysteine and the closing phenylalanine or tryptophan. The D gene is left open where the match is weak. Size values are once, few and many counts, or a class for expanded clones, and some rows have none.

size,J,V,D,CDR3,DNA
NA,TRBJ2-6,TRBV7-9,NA,CASSRAPTNVLTF,TGTGCCAGCAGCCGAGCCCCGACCAACGTCCTGACTTTC
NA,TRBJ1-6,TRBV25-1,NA,CASRQAHSPLHF,TGTGCCAGCAGACAGGCCCATTCACCCCTCCACTTT
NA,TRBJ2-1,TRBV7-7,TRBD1,CASSPRSGTGSYNEQFF,TGTGCTAGCAGCCCCCGCTCCGGGACAGGGTCCTACAATGAGCAGTTCTTC
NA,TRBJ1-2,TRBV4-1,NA,CASSQVSGTGGYTF,TGCGCCAGCAGCCAAGTTAGCGGGACTGGAGGCTACACCTTC
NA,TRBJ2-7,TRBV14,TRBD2,CASSQDSLAGREQYF,TGTGCCAGCAGCCAAGATTCCCTAGCGGGAAGGGAGCAGTACTTC
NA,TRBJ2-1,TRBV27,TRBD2,CATAGGGNNEQFF,TGTGCCACCGCCGGGGGGGGAAACAATGAGCAGTTCTTC
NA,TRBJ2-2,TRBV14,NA,CASSRYASVNTGELFF,TGTGCCAGCAGCCGGTACGCAAGCGTGAACACCGGGGAGCTGTTTTTT
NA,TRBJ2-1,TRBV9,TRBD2,CASSVAGSGGGDEQFF,TGTGCCAGCAGCGTAGCTGGTAGCGGGGGGGGTGATGAGCAGTTCTTC
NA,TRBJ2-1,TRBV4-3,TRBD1,CASSQEGQGAYNEQFF,TGCGCCAGCAGCCAAGAAGGACAGGGGGCCTACAATGAGCAGTTCTTC
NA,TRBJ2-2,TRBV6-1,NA,CASSDSLEAHTGELFF,TGTGCCAGCAGTGATTCGTTAGAGGCGCACACCGGGGAGCTGTTTTTT
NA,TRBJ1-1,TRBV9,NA,CASSSGSGGGGNTEAFF,TGTGCCAGCAGCTCCGGTTCGGGGGGAGGAGGGAACACTGAAGCTTTCTTT
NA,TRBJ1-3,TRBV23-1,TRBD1,CASSFHRGLSNCGNTIYF,TGCGCCAGCAGTTTTCACAGGGGGCTAAGTAATTGTGGAAACACCATATATTTT
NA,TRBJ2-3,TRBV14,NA,CASSPQGTVRYTQYF,TGTGCCAGCAGCCCCCAAGGGACTGTTCGATATACGCAGTATTTT
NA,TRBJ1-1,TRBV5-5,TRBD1,CASTQGVEAFF,TGTGCCAGCACGCAGGGGGTTGAAGCTTTCTTT
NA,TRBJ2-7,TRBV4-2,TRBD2,CASSQRSGGYEQYF,TGTGCCAGCAGCCAACGGAGCGGGGGCTACGAGCAGTACTTC
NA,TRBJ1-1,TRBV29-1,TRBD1,CSVWTGGGTEAFF,TGCAGCGTTTGGACAGGGGGCGGCACTGAAGCTTTCTTT
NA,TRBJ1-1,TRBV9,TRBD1,CASGTPGQGDEAFF,TGTGCCAGCGGGACCCCGGGACAGGGGGATGAAGCTTTCTTT
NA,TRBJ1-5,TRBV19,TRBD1,CASSIDNRQGARQPQHF,TGTGCCAGTAGTATAGATAATCGTCAGGGGGCACGGCAGCCCCAGCATTTT
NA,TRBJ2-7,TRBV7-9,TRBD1,CASSRRQGVYEQYF,TGTGCCAGCAGCCGACGACAGGGGGTCTACGAGCAGTACTTC
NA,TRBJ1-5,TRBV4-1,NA,CASSQEERHNQPQHF,TGCGCCAGCAGCCAAGAAGAGCGGCACAATCAGCCCCAGCATTTT
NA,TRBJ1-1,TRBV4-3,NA,CASSQEINTEAFF,TGCGCCAGCAGCCAAGAAATAAACACTGAAGCTTTCTTT
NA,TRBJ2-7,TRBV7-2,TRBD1,CASSLAGTGSEYF,TGTGCCAGCAGCTTAGCGGGGACAGGGTCAGAGTACTTC
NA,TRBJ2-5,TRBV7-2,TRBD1,CASRQQGLGTQYF,TGTGCCAGCAGGCAACAGGGGCTGGGGACCCAGTACTTC
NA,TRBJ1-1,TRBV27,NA,CASSEGGAEAFF,TGTGCCAGCAGTGAAGGGGGGGCTGAAGCTTTCTTT
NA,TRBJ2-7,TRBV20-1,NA,CSAIRQGGQYF,TGCAGTGCTATCCGACAGGGAGGGCAGTACTTC
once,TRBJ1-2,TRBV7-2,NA,CASSLRRGSRGYGYTF,TGTGCCAGCAGCCTCCGTCGAGGCTCGCGCGGATATGGCTACACCTTC
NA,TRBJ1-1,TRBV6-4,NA,CASSRTAITVNTEAFF,TGTGCCAGCAGTAGGACTGCAATTACTGTGAACACTGAAGCTTTCTTT
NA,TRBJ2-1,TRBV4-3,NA,CASSQVDEQFF,TGCGCCAGCAGCCAAGTCGATGAGCAGTTCTTC
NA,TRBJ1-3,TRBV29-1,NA,CSVLTDGNTIYF,TGCAGCGTTCTGACAGATGGAAACACCATATATTTT
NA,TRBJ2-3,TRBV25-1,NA,CASSDYTDTQYF,TGTGCCAGCAGTGACTACACAGATACGCAGTATTTT
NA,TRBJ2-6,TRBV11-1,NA,CAEGGGGSGANVLTF,TGTGCCGAGGGGGGCGGGGGCTCTGGGGCCAACGTCCTGACTTTC
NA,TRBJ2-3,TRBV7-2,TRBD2,CASSLMAAGPGGGDTQYF,TGTGCCAGCAGCTTAATGGCCGCGGGCCCCGGGGGGGGCGATACGCAGTATTTT
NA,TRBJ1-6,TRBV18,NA,CASSRSADSPLHF,TGTGCCAGCTCACGGTCCGCGGATTCACCCCTCCACTTT
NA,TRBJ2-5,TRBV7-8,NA,CASRSSSVQETQYF,TGTGCCAGCAGGTCCTCTAGCGTACAAGAGACCCAGTACTTC
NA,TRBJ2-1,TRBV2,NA,CATNLRQHEQFF,TGTGCCACCAACCTAAGACAGCACGAGCAGTTCTTC
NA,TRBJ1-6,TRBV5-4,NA,CASSASGDRNSPLHF,TGTGCCAGCAGCGCCTCAGGGGATAGGAATTCACCCCTCCACTTT
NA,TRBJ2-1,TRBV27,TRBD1,CASSSPPGQVYNEQFF,TGTGCCAGCAGTTCGCCCCCGGGACAGGTCTACAATGAGCAGTTCTTC
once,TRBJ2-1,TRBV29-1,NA,CSVEGATPEQFF,TGCAGCGTTGAAGGGGCTACCCCCGAGCAGTTCTTC
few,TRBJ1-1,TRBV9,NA,CASGVQGGADTEAFF,TGTGCCAGCGGGGTGCAGGGAGGGGCGGACACTGAAGCTTTCTTT
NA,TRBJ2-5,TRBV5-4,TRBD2,CASSSLAGEETQYF,TGTGCCAGCAGCTCTCTAGCGGGGGAAGAGACCCAGTACTTC
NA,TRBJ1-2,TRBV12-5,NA,CASGLTPSGGYTF,TGTGCTAGTGGTTTAACCCCGTCGGGAGGCTACACCTTC
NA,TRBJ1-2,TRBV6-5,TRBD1,CASSPTQGGLGGYTF,TGTGCCAGCAGCCCTACGCAGGGGGGCCTCGGCGGCTACACCTTC
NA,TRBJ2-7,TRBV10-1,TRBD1,CASRARDRLYEQYF,TGCGCCAGCAGGGCCCGGGACAGGCTTTACGAGCAGTACTTC
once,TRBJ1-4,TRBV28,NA,CASSAPPTDEKLFF,TGTGCCAGCAGCGCTCCCCCTACGGATGAAAAACTGTTTTTT
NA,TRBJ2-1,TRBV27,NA,CASSFRRGGNEQFF,TGTGCCAGCAGTTTTCGTAGGGGGGGGAATGAGCAGTTCTTC
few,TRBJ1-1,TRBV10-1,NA,CASREAFF,TGCGCCAGCCGGGAAGCTTTCTTT
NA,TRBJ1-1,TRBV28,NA,CASSLISEAFF,TGTGCCAGCAGTTTAATCTCTGAAGCTTTCTTT
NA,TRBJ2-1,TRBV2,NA,CASSGPGTRYNEQFF,TGTGCCAGCAGTGGTCCCGGGACACGTTACAATGAGCAGTTCTTC
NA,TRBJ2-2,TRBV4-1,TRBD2,CASSQGGGRGGELFF,TGCGCCAGCAGCCAAGGGGGGGGGAGGGGCGGGGAGCTGTTTTTT